This T cell receptor (beta chain) came from a study of blood T cell repertoires in COVID-19. Germline V gene sequence: CDR1 SGHTA, CDR2 FQGNSA. The V gene lost 3 bases and the J gene lost 7 bases, with 6 bases spanning the gap. This CDR3 comprises 11 residues. The protocol was immunoSEQ multiplex PCR, while the TCRdb copy is restricted to in-frame clones and leaves out a portion. The repertoire consists of 160,000 or so clones, with 88% occurring once and the leading ten covering about 2.4%. V and J are TRBV7-2 and TRBJ1-2; D unclear. The source is a woman in her 70s with acute or convalescent COVID-19. The sequencing sample was made of peripheral blood. This chain's CDR3 is CASSFAGGYTF. The CDR3 DNA follows: TGTGCCAGCAGCTTCGCGGGTGGCTACACCTTC.